These T cell receptor beta chains were read from a single sample in a study of neurological immune-mediated disorders. From the 5' RACE reads, TCRdb called clonotypes with MiXCR, one entry per CDR3 protein. The table shows roughly 24,000 distinct CDR3 sequences, with 13% occurring only once. The sequenced sample consisted of PBMCs. Receptors were obtained from a woman in her fifties or sixties with HTLV-1-associated myelopathy (HAM/TSP). CDR3s include the opening cysteine and the closing phenylalanine or tryptophan. The D gene is left open where the match is weak. Size tells how often a clone was seen (once, few, many) or the class of an expanded clone, and some rows leave it out.

v_call	j_call	clone_size	d_call	cdr3_aa	cdr3_nt
TRBV5-1	TRBJ1-5	-	-	CASSLLGGSNQPQHF	TGCGCCAGCAGCTTGTTGGGGGGCAGCAATCAGCCCCAGCATTTT
TRBV7-2	TRBJ2-7	-	TRBD1	CASSTDRILGEQYF	TGTGCCAGCAGCACGGACAGGATCCTGGGCGAGCAGTACTTC
TRBV12-5	TRBJ1-6	many	TRBD1	CASAVTGGRVRNSPLHF	TGTGCTAGTGCCGTGACAGGGGGTCGGGTTAGGAATTCACCCCTCCACTTT
TRBV7-9	TRBJ2-7	many	-	CASSLSQADSYEQYF	TGTGCCAGCAGCTTATCCCAGGCGGACTCCTACGAGCAGTACTTC
TRBV11-2	TRBJ1-1	many	-	CASSLVHGGLEPEAFF	TGTGCCAGCAGCTTAGTCCACGGGGGGCTAGAACCTGAAGCTTTCTTT
TRBV5-1	TRBJ2-7	many	-	CASSLVGGNSYEQYF	TGCGCCAGCAGCTTGGTTGGCGGGAACTCCTACGAGCAGTACTTC
TRBV10-3	TRBJ1-2	many	-	CAISDYGWEGSHGYTF	TGTGCCATCAGTGATTACGGGTGGGAGGGGTCCCATGGCTACACCTTC
TRBV7-2	TRBJ2-7	many	-	CASSLDPAVFYEQYF	TGTGCCAGCAGCTTAGACCCGGCGGTCTTCTACGAGCAGTACTTC
TRBV15	TRBJ1-2	many	TRBD1	CATSRETGPRGYTF	TGTGCCACCAGCAGAGAGACAGGGCCTCGAGGCTACACCTTC
TRBV20-1	TRBJ2-3	medium-sized	-	CSARANTDTQYF	TGCAGTGCTAGAGCCAACACAGATACGCAGTATTTT
TRBV5-1	TRBJ1-5	many	TRBD1	CASSFSTGGAEPQHF	TGCGCCAGCAGCTTTTCGACAGGGGGGGCTGAGCCCCAGCATTTT
TRBV6-5	TRBJ2-3	many	TRBD1	CASKPDRGLADTQYF	TGTGCCAGCAAGCCAGACAGGGGTCTGGCAGATACGCAGTATTTT
TRBV20-1	TRBJ2-3	many	-	CSADIPPAGRSTDTQYF	TGCAGTGCCGATATCCCCCCAGCGGGTCGCAGCACAGATACGCAGTATTTT
TRBV5-1	TRBJ1-1	-	-	CASSFYICSGNQGGNTEAFF	-
TRBV20-1	TRBJ2-7	medium-sized	-	CSASLQGRSYEQYF	TGCAGTGCCAGCTTACAGGGAAGGTCCTACGAGCAGTACTTC
TRBV9	TRBJ2-3	many	TRBD2	CASSGSGGGIDTQYF	TGTGCCAGCAGCGGTAGCGGGGGAGGAATAGATACGCAGTATTTT
TRBV16	TRBJ1-3	many	-	CASSPTRGNTIYF	TGTGCCAGCAGCCCTACCAGGGGAAACACCATATATTTT
TRBV10-2	TRBJ1-3	many	-	CASSETAFSGNTIYF	TGCGCCAGCAGTGAAACAGCCTTCTCTGGAAACACCATATATTTT
TRBV6-5	TRBJ1-6	many	-	CASRPGGSSYNSPLHF	TGTGCCAGCCGACCGGGAGGGAGCTCCTATAATTCACCCCTCCACTTT
TRBV12-3/TRBV12-4	TRBJ1-2	many	-	CASSLDMNYGYTF	TGTGCCAGCAGTTTAGATATGAACTATGGCTACACCTTC
TRBV10-3	TRBJ2-5	-	TRBD2	CAISDVSGGAGETQYF	TGTGCCATCAGTGATGTCAGCGGGGGGGCCGGGGAGACCCAGTACTTC
TRBV10-3	TRBJ2-7	many	-	CAISAPGWREQYF	TGTGCCATCAGTGCTCCAGGGTGGAGGGAGCAGTACTTC
TRBV6-5	TRBJ1-3	many	TRBD1	CASRPRDRAGNTIYF	TGTGCCAGCAGGCCAAGGGACAGGGCTGGAAACACCATATATTTT
TRBV6-5	TRBJ2-3	many	TRBD2	CASSPGLAGAGDTQYF	TGTGCCAGCAGCCCCGGGCTAGCGGGGGCGGGGGATACGCAGTATTTT
TRBV12-3/TRBV12-4	TRBJ1-5	-	-	CASSLRDGQPQHF	TGTGCCAGCAGTTTAAGGGACGGTCAGCCCCAGCATTTT
TRBV7-2	TRBJ2-7	many	TRBD1	CASRERQGGKQYF	TGTGCCAGCAGAGAAAGACAGGGGGGTAAGCAGTACTTC
TRBV4-1	TRBJ1-5	many	TRBD1	CASSQQFSGTGNQPQHF	TGCGCCAGCAGCCAACAATTTTCCGGGACAGGGAATCAGCCCCAGCATTTT
TRBV5-5	TRBJ1-5	many	-	CASSLSTEQPQHF	TGTGCCAGCAGCTTGAGCACAGAGCAGCCCCAGCATTTT
TRBV5-1	TRBJ2-3	many	TRBD2	CASSFGASGGKTDTQYF	TGCGCCAGCAGCTTCGGCGCTAGCGGGGGAAAAACAGATACGCAGTATTTT
TRBV21-1	TRBJ2-7	many	-	CASSLMGGGPSYEQYF	TGTGCCAGCAGCCTTATGGGAGGGGGTCCCTCCTACGAGCAGTACTTC
TRBV12-5	TRBJ2-1	-	TRBD2	CASGHSGANEQFF	TGTGCTAGTGGCCATAGCGGGGCCAATGAGCAGTTCTTC
TRBV7-8	TRBJ2-7	many	TRBD1	CASSLALGQGYEQYF	TGTGCCAGCAGCTTAGCTCTGGGACAGGGGTACGAGCAGTACTTC
TRBV5-1	TRBJ2-7	many	-	CASSLVGGSYEQYF	TGCGCCAGCAGCTTGGTCGGGGGAAGCTACGAGCAGTACTTC
TRBV20-1	TRBJ2-1	many	-	CSARGPYNEQFF	TGCAGTGCTAGAGGGCCCTACAATGAGCAGTTCTTC
TRBV5-1	TRBJ2-7	many	-	CASSFLGVNEQYF	TGCGCCAGCAGCTTTCTGGGGGTAAACGAGCAGTACTTC
TRBV29-1	TRBJ2-3	many	-	CSVEDIRDTQYF	TGCAGCGTTGAAGATATAAGGGATACGCAGTATTTT
TRBV6-6	TRBJ1-6	many	-	CASTLGAIANSPLHF	TGTGCCAGCACTTTAGGGGCCATAGCGAATTCACCCCTCCACTTT
TRBV5-1	TRBJ2-1	many	-	CASSAQRSTDEQFF	TGCGCCAGCAGCGCGCAGCGGTCCACCGATGAGCAGTTCTTC
TRBV7-9	TRBJ1-2	-	-	CASGFQDYGYTF	TGTGCCAGCGGCTTCCAGGACTATGGCTACACCTTC
TRBV12-3/TRBV12-4	TRBJ1-2	many	-	CASSLGRSYYGYTF	TGTGCCAGCAGTTTGGGCAGATCCTACTATGGCTACACCTTC